This passage covers 9 T cell receptor beta chains from one sample sequenced in a study of blood T cell repertoires in COVID-19. The protocol was immunoSEQ multiplex PCR, while the TCRdb copy is restricted to in-frame clones and leaves out a portion. This sample has 90,000 to 150,000 clones, with over 60% found just once. Source material: peripheral blood. The source of these receptors is a woman aged 80 or older with acute or convalescent COVID-19.

This sequence joins TRBV7-2 and TRBJ1-2; TRBD1 might be the D (6 bases). The CDR3 has 12 amino acids. Germline V gene lookup returns CDR1 SGHTA and CDR2 FQGNSA. Trimming removed 6 bases at V and 4 bases at J, with 9 bases between. This CDR3 reads CASSVQGYGYTF. CDR3 bases: TGTGCCAGCAGTGTACAGGGCTATGGCTACACCTTC.

The chain has TRBV9 and TRBJ2-2; a possible D gene is TRBD2 (5 bases). Trimming took off 4 bases at V and 2 bases at J, with 15 bases between the two ends. This CDR3 has 16 residues. Germline V gene sequence: CDR1 SGDLS, CDR2 YYNGEE. CDR3 DNA sequence: TGTGCCAGCAGCCTAAGCGGATTACGTAACACCGGGGAGCTGTTTTTT. Translation gives CASSLSGLRNTGELFF.

This clone was recorded only once. The chain combines TRBV28 with TRBJ1-2; tentative D call: TRBD1 (5 bases). The CDR3 is 12 residues long. Germline CDR1 reads MDHEN; CDR2 reads SYDVKM. V shed 6 bases and J shed 3 bases, with 8 bases lying between them. CDR3 nucleotides: TGTGCCAGCAGGGACACTTACTATGGCTACACCTTC. Protein: CASRDTYYGYTF.

The V gene is TRBV18, the J gene TRBJ2-7, with TRBD1 identical over 8 bases. The length of the CDR3 is 14 residues. The germline V gene encodes CDR1 KGHSH and CDR2 LQKENI. The trim removed 6 bases at V and 3 bases at J, leaving 7 bases unmatched. CDR3 DNA sequence: TGTGCCAGCTCGTCCGGGACAGGCCTCTACGAGCAGTACTTC. Protein: CASSSGTGLYEQYF.

The V call is TRBV11-2, the J call TRBJ2-2, with 12 bases identical to TRBD2. This CDR3 region has 15 residues. Germline CDR1 reads SGHAT; CDR2 reads FQNNGV. With 4 bases clipped from V and 3 bases from J, the junction kept 0 bases outside the gene matches. This CDR3 reads CASSSSGRDTGELFF. Written as DNA, the CDR3 is TGTGCCAGCAGCTCTAGCGGGAGGGACACCGGGGAGCTGTTTTTT.

In nucleotides, the CDR3 is TGCAGCGTGGTCGATGACACCGCCTCCTACGAGCAGTACTTC. It translates to CSVVDDTASYEQYF. V usage is TRBV29-1 and J usage is TRBJ2-7, with no clear D. The CDR3 length is 14 residues. CDR1 is SQVTM and CDR2 is ANQGSEA in the germline V gene. Trimming pared 6 bases from V and 0 bases from J, leaving 15 bases between.

This clone has more than one count but fewer than ten. V gene TRBV6-5 combines with J gene TRBJ1-5, with D perhaps matching TRBD1 (6 bases). V shed 0 bases and J shed 4 bases, with 10 bases lying between them. Germline V gives CDR1 MNHEY, CDR2 SVGAGI. This CDR3 region has 15 residues. The CDR3 spells CASSYSPDSNQPQHF. CDR3 bases: TGTGCCAGCAGTTACTCCCCGGACAGTAATCAGCCCCAGCATTTT.

This clone was seen only a few times. The rearrangement uses TRBV7-8 and TRBJ1-1; possible D gene TRBD1, 5 bases. The CDR3 is made up of 14 amino acids. CDR1 and CDR2 (germline): SGHVS, FQNEAQ. The V end was cut by 2 bases, the J end by 5 bases, with 12 bases between. The CDR3 spells CASSLLGGVTEAFF. DNA for the CDR3: TGTGCCAGCAGCTTATTGGGAGGGGTAACTGAAGCTTTCTTT.

The chain links TRBV18 to TRBJ2-1; D unclear. Trimming shortened V by 1 base and J by 0 bases, and 7 bases separated the two germline ends. Germline V gene data show CDR1 as KGHSH and CDR2 as LQKENI. The CDR3 spans 15 residues. The CDR3 protein is CASSPLVSSYNEQFF. The CDR3 bases are TGTGCCAGCTCACCACTGGTGAGCTCCTACAATGAGCAGTTCTTC.